Shown below are 4 T cell receptor beta chains from a single sample sequenced in a study of STAT3 mutations in large granular lymphocyte leukemia. These receptors have no known antigen. Study-wide results and caveats: Every T-LGLL patient had at least one immunodominant TCRbeta clonotype.

Profiling relied on immunoSEQ multiplex PCR, and the TCRdb table lists in-frame clones only, not all of them. The sample lists under 9,500 clones; 90% to 95% were seen once. The sequencing input was peripheral blood mononuclear cells. The receptors originated from a man aged 45-65 years with T-cell large granular lymphocyte leukemia. Some clones in this sample may be carry-over from other donors' samples.

The chain couples TRBV4-1 to TRBJ2-7; 7 bases fit TRBD1. V was clipped by 1 base and J by 6 bases; unmatched bases: 9. This CDR3 has 15 amino acids. Germline CDR1 is MGHRA and CDR2 is YSYEKL. In nucleotides, the CDR3 is TGCGCCAGCAGCCAAGCTGGACAGGCGCCCTTCGAGCAGTACTTC. Amino acids: CASSQAGQAPFEQYF.

DNA for the CDR3: TGTGCCAGCAGTGATGCATTAACCGGGGAGCTGTTTTTT. Translation: CASSDALTGELFF. The chain is built from TRBV2 and TRBJ2-2; D unclear. V was pared by 3 bases and J by 5 bases, with 7 bases between. The germline CDR1 and CDR2 sequences are SNHLY and FYNNEI. The CDR3 has 13 amino acids.

CDR3 DNA: TGCGCCAGCAGCTTTGACAGTAATAAATCCTACAATGAGCAGTTCTTC. Encoded protein: CASSFDSNKSYNEQFF. This chain uses TRBV5-1 with TRBJ2-1; maybe TRBD1 (5 bases). The V gene's germline CDR1 is SGHRS and CDR2 YFSETQ. Trimming removed 2 bases from V and 1 base from J, with 13 bases in between. The CDR3 runs 16 residues.

This chain joins TRBV7-2 and TRBJ1-3, with 7 bases aligning to TRBD1. The CDR3 loop spans 18 amino acids. Germline lookup yields CDR1 SGHTA and CDR2 FQGNSA. Unmatched junction bases numbered 14, after V lost 4 bases and J lost 2 bases. The CDR3 region has the DNA TGTGCCAGCAGCTCCGAGGGGGCCCCACGGACAGCTGGAAACACCATATATTTT. Amino acids: CASSSEGAPRTAGNTIYF.